The subject of this entry is one T cell receptor (beta chain). Deletions cut 7 bases from V and 0 bases from J, with 10 bases between. Looked up from germline, CDR1 is ENHRY and CDR2 is SYGVKD. This CDR3 comprises 13 residues. The source of the sample is a study of blood T cell repertoires in COVID-19. Study context: Both acute and convalescent COVID-19 samples were obtained from the United States, Italy and Spain.

Original handling: How many nucleated cells were present was estimated from reference gene primer amplification. The method was immunoSEQ multiplex PCR; TCRdb's version includes in-frame clones alone and lacks a portion of them. Clonal size and the V and J genes are those of that table, whereas D and trimming came from the DNA. Of 200,000 to 250,000 clones in the sample, around 86% were seen once. The sequenced material came from peripheral blood. The chain carries TRBV10-3 and TRBJ2-7; a weak D match, TRBD1 (5 bases). This sequence was found in a man aged 60 to 69 who had recovered from COVID-19. The CDR3 spells CAIKDTTSYEQYF. CDR3 in DNA: TGTGCCATCAAGGACACGACCTCCTACGAGCAGTACTTC.